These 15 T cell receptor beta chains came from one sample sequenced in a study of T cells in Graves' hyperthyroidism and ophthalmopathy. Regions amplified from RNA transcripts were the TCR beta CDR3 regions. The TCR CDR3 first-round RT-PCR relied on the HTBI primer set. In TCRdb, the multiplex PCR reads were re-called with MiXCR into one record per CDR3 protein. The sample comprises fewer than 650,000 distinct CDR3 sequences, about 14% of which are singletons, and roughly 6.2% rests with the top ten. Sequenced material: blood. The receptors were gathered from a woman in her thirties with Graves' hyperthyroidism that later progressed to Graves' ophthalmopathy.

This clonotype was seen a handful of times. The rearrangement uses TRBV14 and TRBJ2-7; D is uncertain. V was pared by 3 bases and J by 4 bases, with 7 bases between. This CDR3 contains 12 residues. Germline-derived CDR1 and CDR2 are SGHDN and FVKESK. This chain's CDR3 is CASSHVPYEQYF. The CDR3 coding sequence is TGTGCCAGCAGCCACGTACCTTACGAGCAGTACTTC.

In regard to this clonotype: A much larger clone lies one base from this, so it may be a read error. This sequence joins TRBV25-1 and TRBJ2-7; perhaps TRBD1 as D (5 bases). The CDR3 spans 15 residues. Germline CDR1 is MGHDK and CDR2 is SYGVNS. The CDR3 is CASSESRGGPYEQHF. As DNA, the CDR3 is TGTGCCAGCAGTGAATCAAGGGGTGGGCCCTACGAGCAGCACTTC.

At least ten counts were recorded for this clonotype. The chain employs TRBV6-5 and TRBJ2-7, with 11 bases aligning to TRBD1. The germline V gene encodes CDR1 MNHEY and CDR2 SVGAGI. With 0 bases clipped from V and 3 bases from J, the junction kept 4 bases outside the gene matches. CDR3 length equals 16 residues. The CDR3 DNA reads TGTGCCAGCAGTTACTCAACCGGGACAGGGGGCTACGAGCAGTACTTC. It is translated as CASSYSTGTGGYEQYF.

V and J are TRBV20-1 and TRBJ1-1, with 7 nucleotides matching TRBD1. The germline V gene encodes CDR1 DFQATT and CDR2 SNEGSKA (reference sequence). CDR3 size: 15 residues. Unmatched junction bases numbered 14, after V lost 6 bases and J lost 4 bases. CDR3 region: CSAQGTAGDSTEAFF. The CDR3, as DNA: TGCAGTGCACAGGGGACAGCCGGGGACAGCACTGAAGCTTTCTTT.

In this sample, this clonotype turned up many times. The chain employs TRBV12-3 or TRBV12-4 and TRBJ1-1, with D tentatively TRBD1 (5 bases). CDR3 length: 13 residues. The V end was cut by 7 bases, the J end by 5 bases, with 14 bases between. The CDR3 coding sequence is TGTGCCAGCACCTCATCGGGGGGGACTGAAGCTTTCTTT. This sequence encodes CASTSSGGTEAFF.

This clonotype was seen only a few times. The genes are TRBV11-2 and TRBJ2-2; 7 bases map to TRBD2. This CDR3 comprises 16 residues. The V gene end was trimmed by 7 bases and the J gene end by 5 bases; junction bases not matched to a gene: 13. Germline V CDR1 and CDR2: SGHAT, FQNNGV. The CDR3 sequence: CASTGLAGVATGELFF. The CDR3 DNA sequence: TGTGCCAGCACCGGTCTGGCGGGAGTTGCAACCGGGGAGCTGTTTTTT.

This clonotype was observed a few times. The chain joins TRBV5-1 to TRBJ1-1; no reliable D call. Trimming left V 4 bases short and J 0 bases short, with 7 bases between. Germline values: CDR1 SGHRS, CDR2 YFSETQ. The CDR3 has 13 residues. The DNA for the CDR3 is TGCGCCAGCAGCCTACAGATGAACACTGAAGCTTTCTTT. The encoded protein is CASSLQMNTEAFF. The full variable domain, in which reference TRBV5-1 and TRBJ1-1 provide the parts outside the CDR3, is KAGVTQTPRYLIKTRGQQVTLSCSPISGHRSVSWYQQTPGQGLQFLFEYFSETQRNKGNFPGRFSGRQFSNSRSEMNVSTLELGDSALYLCASSLQMNTEAFFGQGTRLTVV.

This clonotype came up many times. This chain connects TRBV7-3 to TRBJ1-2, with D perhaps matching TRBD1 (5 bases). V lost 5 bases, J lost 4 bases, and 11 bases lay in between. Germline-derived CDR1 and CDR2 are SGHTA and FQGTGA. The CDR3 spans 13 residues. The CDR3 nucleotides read TGTGCCAGCAGCGATGGGGCAGGCTATGGCTACACCTTC. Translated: CASSDGAGYGYTF.

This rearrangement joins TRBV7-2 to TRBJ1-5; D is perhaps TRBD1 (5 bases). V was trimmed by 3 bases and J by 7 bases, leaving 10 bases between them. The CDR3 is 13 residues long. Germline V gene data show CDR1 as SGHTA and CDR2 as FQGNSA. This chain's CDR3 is CASSLGGHQPQHF. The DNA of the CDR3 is TGTGCCAGCAGCTTGGGGGGTCACCAGCCCCAGCATTTT.

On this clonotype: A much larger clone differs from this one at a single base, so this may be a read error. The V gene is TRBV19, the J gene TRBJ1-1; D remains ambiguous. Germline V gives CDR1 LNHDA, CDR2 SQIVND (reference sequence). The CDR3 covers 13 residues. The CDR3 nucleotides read TGTCCCAGTAGTTTCGGGGAACACACTGAAGCTTTCTTT. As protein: CPSSFGEHTEAFF.

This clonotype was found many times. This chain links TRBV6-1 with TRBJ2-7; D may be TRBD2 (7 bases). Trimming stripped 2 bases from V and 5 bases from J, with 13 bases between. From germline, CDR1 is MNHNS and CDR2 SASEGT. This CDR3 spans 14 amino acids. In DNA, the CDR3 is TGTGCCAGCAGTGAATGGGGGGGCCAGGACGAGCAGTACTTC. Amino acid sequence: CASSEWGGQDEQYF.

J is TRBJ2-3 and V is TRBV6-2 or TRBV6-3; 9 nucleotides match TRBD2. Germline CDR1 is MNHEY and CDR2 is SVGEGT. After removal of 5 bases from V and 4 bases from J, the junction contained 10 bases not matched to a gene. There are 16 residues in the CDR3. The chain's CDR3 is CASSAAGAGGSDTQYF. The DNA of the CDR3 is TGTGCCAGCAGTGCCGCCGGAGCGGGAGGTTCAGATACGCAGTATTTT.

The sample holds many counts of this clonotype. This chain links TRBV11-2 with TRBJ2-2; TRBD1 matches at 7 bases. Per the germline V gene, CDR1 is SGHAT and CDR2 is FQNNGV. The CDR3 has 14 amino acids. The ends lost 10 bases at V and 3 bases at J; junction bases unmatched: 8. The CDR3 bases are TGTGCCACTAAAGCCGGGACAGACACCGGGGAGCTGTTTTTT. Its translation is CATKAGTDTGELFF.

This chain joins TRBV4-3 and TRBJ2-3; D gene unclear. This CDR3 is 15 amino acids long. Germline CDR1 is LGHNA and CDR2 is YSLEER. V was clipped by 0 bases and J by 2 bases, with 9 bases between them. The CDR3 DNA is TGCGCCAGCAGCCAAGATCCCCTGTACACAGATACGCAGTATTTT. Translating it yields CASSQDPLYTDTQYF.

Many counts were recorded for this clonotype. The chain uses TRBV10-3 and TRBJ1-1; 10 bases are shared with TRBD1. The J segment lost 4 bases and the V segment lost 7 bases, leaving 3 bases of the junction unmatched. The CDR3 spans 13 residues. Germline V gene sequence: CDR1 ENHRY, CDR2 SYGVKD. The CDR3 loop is CAITRDRGTEAFF. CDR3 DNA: TGTGCCATCACTCGGGACAGGGGCACTGAAGCTTTCTTT.